This T cell receptor (beta chain) is drawn from a study of CD8 T cells in ankylosing spondylitis. The study's findings and limits: Relatively rare in peripheral blood, disease-linked clones were also CD8+. Existing reports had already noted some motif variants in reactive arthritis synovial fluid and blood. One TCR beta motif, made up of eight or nine highly homologous variants, appeared characteristic of ankylosing spondylitis blood. In ankylosing spondylitis patients, matched synovial fluid reportedly showed significant enrichment of disease-linked clones.

There are a few counts of this clonotype. The antigen is not known. V dropped 2 bases and J dropped 7 bases, with 12 bases sitting between them. Germline loops: CDR1 MGHRA, CDR2 YSYEKL. This CDR3 comprises 13 residues. From the 5' RACE reads, TCRdb called clonotypes with MiXCR, one entry per CDR3 protein. The sample lists about 340,000 distinct CDR3 sequences, around 20% occurring once. The V gene is TRBV4-1, the J gene TRBJ2-7, with a weak D call TRBD1 (6 bases). The sequencing input was blood, either unsorted or a sorted T cell fraction (not recorded which). This receptor was obtained from a male donor with ankylosing spondylitis or in good health (not recorded which). The CDR3: CASSQNGGYEQYF. The CDR3 DNA reads TGCGCCAGCAGCCAAAATGGGGGCTATGAGCAGTACTTC.